The 23 T cell receptor beta chains given below trace back to one sample, sequenced in a study of blood T cell repertoires in COVID-19. Sequencing was performed with immunoSEQ multiplex PCR; in TCRdb, only in-frame clones are kept and a portion is missing. The sample carries more than 200,000 clones, around nine tenths recorded once. Sequences were obtained from PBMCs or T cells enriched from blood (not recorded which). These receptors were obtained from a woman aged 45-60 years who had recovered from COVID-19.

This clone was detected only once. The chain carries TRBV2 and TRBJ1-4; 9 bases fit TRBD1. The trim removed 6 bases at V and 2 bases at J, leaving 7 bases unmatched. The germline V gene has CDR1 SNHLY and CDR2 FYNNEI. The CDR3 spans 16 residues. The CDR3 sequence: CASRGAQGATNEKLFF. The CDR3 nucleotides read TGTGCCAGCAGGGGAGCACAGGGGGCGACTAATGAAAAACTGTTTTTT.

V gene TRBV30 combines with J gene TRBJ1-3; TRBD1 matches at 9 bases. CDR3 length equals 17 residues. The V gene's germline CDR1 is GTSNPN and CDR2 SVGIG (reference sequence). Germline trimming cut 0 bases from V and 7 bases from J; bases unmatched to any gene: 13. The DNA of the CDR3 is TGTGCCTGGAGTGTAAAGGTGGGACAGGGCCCTCGGAACACCATATATTTT. Its protein is CAWSVKVGQGPRNTIYF.

The table lists this clone with a few counts. V usage is TRBV5-1 and J usage is TRBJ2-1; 8 bases are shared with TRBD1. V lost 3 bases, J lost 7 bases, and 6 bases stayed unmatched. The CDR3 sequence is 14 residues long. CDR1 and CDR2 (germline): SGHRS, YFSETQ. The CDR3 DNA follows: TGCGCCAGCAGCTCAGACAGGGGTCGGAATGAGCAGTTCTTC. Its translation: CASSSDRGRNEQFF.

In its sample, this clone was seen once. The chain joins TRBV14 to TRBJ2-1, with D tentatively TRBD1 (6 bases). CDR1 is SGHDN and CDR2 is FVKESK in the germline V gene. Trimming removed 4 bases from V and 6 bases from J, with 25 bases in between. The CDR3 runs to 18 residues. The CDR3 nucleotides are TGTGCCAGCAGCCGACCCGGGACACCAGGTCGTTATGGCAATGAGCAGTTCTTC. Protein: CASSRPGTPGRYGNEQFF.

The chain is built from TRBV5-4 and TRBJ2-7; 7 nucleotides match TRBD2. Losses at the gene ends were 2 bases for V and 2 bases for J; bases not matched to a gene: 10. This CDR3 spans 16 amino acids. CDR1 and CDR2 (germline): SGHNT, YYREEE (reference sequence). For the CDR3, the DNA is TGTGCCAGCAGCTTAGGTCTAGCGGCAGCTACCTACGAGCAGTACTTC. Translated, it gives CASSLGLAAATYEQYF.

Only one count was recorded for this clone. This chain uses TRBV11-2 with TRBJ2-3; tentative D call: TRBD1 (5 bases). The CDR3 runs to 15 residues. Trimming shortened V by 0 bases and J by 1 base, and 8 bases separated the two germline ends. The germline CDR1 and CDR2 sequences are SGHAT and FQNNGV. CDR3: CASSLEGDRTDTQYF. CDR3 in DNA: TGTGCCAGCAGCTTAGAAGGGGATCGCACAGATACGCAGTATTTT.

The gene calls are TRBV13 and TRBJ2-3; possibly TRBD2 for D (8 bases). The CDR3 has 17 residues. Trimming removed 2 bases at V and 3 bases at J, with 18 bases between. CDR1 and CDR2 (germline): PRHDT, FYEKMQ (reference sequence). In DNA, the CDR3 is TGTGCCAGCAGCTTAAGAAGGGGGCGGGAGGCAACAGATACGCAGTATTTT. It encodes CASSLRRGREATDTQYF.

The chain employs TRBV28 and TRBJ2-7; the match to TRBD2 covers 11 bases. The CDR3 spans 18 residues. Germline V lookup: CDR1 MDHEN, CDR2 SYDVKM. The junction had 15 bases not matched to a gene; V was cut back by 4 bases and J by 4 bases. The chain's CDR3 is CASSSLSLASGRRYEQYF. CDR3 in DNA: TGTGCCAGCAGTTCCCTGAGTCTGGCTAGCGGGAGGCGTTACGAGCAGTACTTC. The full variable domain, rest sourced from reference TRBV28 and TRBJ2-7, is DVKVTQSSRYLVKRTGEKVFLECVQDMDHENMFWYRQDPGLGLRLIYFSYDVKMKEKGDIPEGYSVSREKKERFSLILESASTNQTSMYLCASSSLSLASGRRYEQYFGPGTRLTVT.

This chain connects TRBV15 to TRBJ2-7, with 7 positions matching TRBD1. V lost 2 bases to trimming and J lost 3 bases; unmatched junction nucleotides: 13. This CDR3 has 17 amino acids. In germline, CDR1 is LNHNV, CDR2 YYDKDF (reference sequence). CDR3 sequence (DNA): TGTGCCACCAGCAGAACCGGGACAGCTGGAAAACTCTACGAGCAGTACTTC. Translation: CATSRTGTAGKLYEQYF.

The gene calls are TRBV30 and TRBJ1-5; D call uncertain. This CDR3 has 14 amino acids. Germline CDR1 reads GTSNPN; CDR2 reads SVGIG (reference sequence). Trimming stripped 2 bases from V and 2 bases from J, with 10 bases between. The CDR3 DNA reads TGTGCCTGGAGTTACGGTTCTGGCAATCAGCCCCAGCATTTT. Translation gives CAWSYGSGNQPQHF.

The chain carries TRBV5-1 and TRBJ1-2; weak D call: TRBD1 (6 bases). The germline gives CDR1 SGHRS, CDR2 YFSETQ. The CDR3 sequence is 15 residues long. V shed 0 bases and J shed 1 base, with 10 bases lying between them. In DNA, the CDR3 is TGCGCCAGCAGCTTGGACACAGGGCTTAACTATGGCTACACCTTC. Its translation is CASSLDTGLNYGYTF.

The chain combines TRBV9 with TRBJ2-3; 8 nucleotides align to TRBD1. This CDR3 has 16 residues. The V segment lost 2 bases and the J segment 6 bases; nucleotides outside the gene matches: 11. Germline assignment: CDR1 SGDLS and CDR2 YYNGEE. CDR3 DNA: TGTGCCAGCAGCGTGCGACAGGGGCTATTCACGGATACGCAGTATTTT. This codes for CASSVRQGLFTDTQYF.

The chain recombines TRBV7-8 with TRBJ2-7; no reliable D call. There are 15 residues in the CDR3. Germline V lookup: CDR1 SGHVS, CDR2 FQNEAQ. Deletions cut 1 base from V and 1 base from J, with 11 bases between. CDR3 sequence: CASSLDPNYSYEQYF. CDR3 DNA sequence: TGTGCCAGCAGCTTAGACCCTAATTATTCCTACGAGCAGTACTTC. The variable domain in full, with the rest retrieved from reference TRBV7-8 and TRBJ2-7, is GAGVSQSPRYKVAKRGQDVALRCDPISGHVSLFWYQQALGQGPEFLTYFQNEAQLDKSGLPSDRFFAERPEGSVSTLKIQRTQQEDSAVYLCASSLDPNYSYEQYFGPGTRLTVT.

V is TRBV29-1 and J is TRBJ2-3; 13 bases are shared with TRBD2. After removal of 6 bases from V and 6 bases from J, the junction contained 6 bases not matched to a gene. The germline V gene encodes CDR1 SQVTM and CDR2 ANQGSEA. CDR3 length: 14 amino acids. The DNA of the CDR3 is TGCAGCGTCCGACTAGCGGGAGGTCGGGATACGCAGTATTTT. This gives the protein CSVRLAGGRDTQYF.

The gene calls are TRBV7-9 and TRBJ2-5; D possibly corresponds to TRBD1 (5 bases). CDR3 size: 16 residues. Germline CDR1 and CDR2: SEHNR and FQNEAQ (reference sequence). The V end lost 2 bases, the J end lost 3 bases, and 16 bases lay between the germline ends. CDR3 loop: CASSLFMTVREETQYF. The CDR3 DNA reads TGTGCCAGCAGCTTATTTATGACAGTAAGGGAAGAGACCCAGTACTTC.

This clone came up a few times. CDR3 sequence reads: CASSPDRSNQPQHF. The CDR3 DNA reads as TGTGCCAGCTCACCAGACAGGAGCAATCAGCCCCAGCATTTT. The chain carries TRBV18 and TRBJ1-5; TRBD1 might be the D (6 bases). CDR1 and CDR2 from the germline V gene are KGHSH and LQKENI. Trimming removed 2 bases at V and 1 base at J, with 6 bases between. The CDR3 runs 14 residues.

Concerning this clone: One junction end does not reproduce the germline sequence, and a read error may be involved. The rearrangement uses TRBV19 and TRBJ2-6; D is perhaps TRBD2 (6 bases). The CDR3 consists of 17 residues. Germline assignment: CDR1 LNHDA and CDR2 SQIVND (reference sequence). This CDR3 reads CASSTRSGGSEANVLTF. CDR3 nucleotides: TGTGCCAGTAGCACTCGGAGTGGAGGGTCTGAGGCCAACGTCCTGACTTTC.

The chain recombines TRBV3-1 (or the pseudogene TRBV3-2) with TRBJ1-1; TRBD1 aligns across 7 bases. There are 15 residues in the CDR3. Germline CDR1 LGHDT, CDR2 YNNKEL (reference sequence). The V segment lost 10 bases and the J segment 5 bases; nucleotides outside the gene matches: 16. CDR3 nucleotides: TGTGCCACTCTTGCTGCAGGGGGAAAAGGGACTGAAGCTTTCTTT. Amino acids: CATLAAGGKGTEAFF.

The V call is TRBV7-6, the J call TRBJ1-5; D remains ambiguous. The CDR3 has 15 residues. The germline CDR1 and CDR2 sequences are SGHVS and FNYEAQ. V shed 1 base and J shed 9 bases, with 16 bases lying between them. CDR3 loop: CASSLGSPGFWPQHF. As DNA, the CDR3 is TGTGCCAGCAGCTTAGGATCCCCCGGGTTCTGGCCCCAGCATTTT.

The chain uses TRBV5-1 and TRBJ2-1, with TRBD2 matching over 8 bases. V shed 0 bases, J shed 7 bases, and the junction held 6 bases outside the gene matches. There are 15 residues in the CDR3. Germline values: CDR1 SGHRS, CDR2 YFSETQ. Here the CDR3 DNA reads TGCGCCAGCAGCTTGGCGGGGGGGCCTCAGAATGAGCAGTTCTTC. Protein: CASSLAGGPQNEQFF.

This chain links TRBV3-1 (or the pseudogene TRBV3-2) with TRBJ2-7; TRBD1 aligns across 7 bases. V shed 4 bases, J shed 7 bases, and the junction held 13 bases outside the gene matches. The CDR3 is 15 residues long. CDR1 LGHDT and CDR2 YNNKEL come from the germline V gene (reference sequence). As DNA, the CDR3 is TGTGCCAGCAGCCCCCGGGACAGACTATCGGATGAGCAGTACTTC. As protein: CASSPRDRLSDEQYF.

The chain recombines TRBV28 with TRBJ1-1; 8 positions match TRBD1. The CDR3 consists of 15 residues. V lost 5 bases and J lost 1; bases outside the gene matches: 6. Germline CDR1 and CDR2: MDHEN and SYDVKM. This CDR3 is CASSPTGGRNTEAFF. The CDR3 nucleotides read TGTGCCAGCAGTCCCACAGGGGGGAGGAACACTGAAGCTTTCTTT.

J is TRBJ1-3 and V is TRBV12-5; 9 positions agree with TRBD1. Trimming at V came to 6 bases and at J to 7 bases, leaving 16 bases not matched to a gene. This CDR3 has 17 residues. Germline V gene data show CDR1 as LGHNT and CDR2 as FRNRAP. CDR3 sequence: CASGPYPGQGAGNTIYF. The DNA for the CDR3 is TGTGCTAGTGGCCCGTATCCGGGACAGGGAGCGGGTAACACCATATATTTT.